The 14 T cell receptor beta chains given below trace back to one sample, sequenced in a study of cytotoxic CD8 clonotypes in ibrutinib-treated CLL. Sequencing used immunoSEQ multiplex PCR; TCRdb keeps in-frame clones, though not all of them. Here the sample spans approximately 130,000 clones, under 90% being singletons. This specimen consisted of PBMCs, obtained after 24 months of ibrutinib treatment. The receptors stem from a human donor with chronic lymphocytic leukemia.

The table lists this clone with a few counts. V gene TRBV5-1 combines with J gene TRBJ1-5, with D maybe TRBD1 (6 bases). Trimming pared 1 base from V and 6 bases from J, leaving 14 bases between. From germline, CDR1 is SGHRS and CDR2 YFSETQ. The CDR3 is 15 amino acids. This CDR3 is CASSLTGKAGQPQHF. CDR3 DNA sequence: TGCGCCAGCAGCTTGACAGGGAAGGCAGGTCAGCCCCAGCATTTT.

The chain recombines TRBV10-3 with TRBJ1-5; D is undetermined. The germline V gene encodes CDR1 ENHRY and CDR2 SYGVKD. There are 14 residues in the CDR3. V was cut by 3 bases and J by 2 bases, with 8 bases left in between. The CDR3 DNA sequence: TGTGCCATCAGTGATTCGGCCGGCAATCAGCCCCAGCATTTT. It yields the protein CAISDSAGNQPQHF.

V is TRBV7-2 and J is TRBJ1-2, with 9 bases matching TRBD1. The CDR3 sequence is 15 residues long. V was clipped by 0 bases and J by 7 bases; unmatched bases: 6. The germline gives CDR1 SGHTA, CDR2 FQGNSA. The CDR3 nucleotides read TGTGCCAGCAGCTTAGCCTCCACAGGGGGCTCTGGCTACACCTTC. Its protein product is CASSLASTGGSGYTF.

The CDR3, as DNA: TGTGCCAGCAGAATAGCCCCGAACGGGCCCTACGAGCAGTACTTC. This codes for CASRIAPNGPYEQYF. The gene calls are TRBV6-1 and TRBJ2-7; D is unresolved. The length of the CDR3 is 15 residues. V was clipped by 6 bases and J by 2 bases, with 17 bases between them. The germline V gene has CDR1 MNHNS and CDR2 SASEGT.

V and J are TRBV7-8 and TRBJ2-7; D is uncertain. Trimming removed 6 bases at V and 3 bases at J, with 6 bases between. The CDR3 has 11 amino acids. CDR1 SGHVS and CDR2 FQNEAQ come from the germline V gene. CDR3 protein: CASRAGYEQYF. The DNA for the CDR3 is TGTGCCAGCAGGGCAGGCTACGAGCAGTACTTC.

The CDR3 here is CASSLGGSYGYTF. The CDR3 nucleotides read TGTGCCAGCAGCTTGGGGGGGTCCTATGGCTACACCTTC. The rearrangement uses TRBV5-8 and TRBJ1-2, with TRBD1 as a possible D gene (5 bases). The CDR3 runs 13 residues. Trimming left V 0 bases short and J 4 bases short, with 7 bases between. Germline assignment: CDR1 SGHTS and CDR2 YDEGEE.

J is TRBJ1-5 and V is TRBV4-1; D call uncertain. The CDR3 is 14 residues long. Germline CDR1 and CDR2: MGHRA and YSYEKL. V was shortened by 4 bases and J by 7 bases, with 14 bases between the two germline ends. CDR3 loop: CASSLDPQSQPQHF. The CDR3 DNA reads as TGCGCCAGCAGCCTAGACCCGCAAAGCCAGCCCCAGCATTTT.

The V call is TRBV28, the J call TRBJ1-1; D possibly corresponds to TRBD1 (5 bases). Trimming took off 7 bases at V and 7 bases at J, with 16 bases between the two ends. The CDR3 loop spans 13 amino acids. Germline assignment: CDR1 MDHEN and CDR2 SYDVKM. The CDR3 DNA is TGTGCCAGCACCCTCCTTGGGGCAAATGAAGCTTTCTTT. Its translation: CASTLLGANEAFF.

V gene TRBV5-6 combines with J gene TRBJ2-3; 9 bases match TRBD1. The CDR3 runs to 14 residues. CDR1 and CDR2 (germline): SGHDT, YYEEEE. With V trimmed by 3 bases and J by 4 bases, 3 bases remained unmatched. The CDR3 protein is CASSSGQGPDTQYF. The CDR3 DNA sequence: TGTGCCAGCAGCTCGGGACAGGGCCCAGATACGCAGTATTTT.

The CDR3 loop is CSARVFAEAFF. The CDR3 DNA follows: TGCAGTGCTAGAGTTTTCGCTGAAGCTTTCTTT. V is TRBV20-1 and J is TRBJ1-1; no firm D call. Germline V CDR1 and CDR2: DFQATT, SNEGSKA (reference sequence). V gave up 1 base and J gave up 6 bases, with 6 bases separating them. This CDR3 has 11 amino acids.

This clone was detected a few times. The chain employs TRBV5-5 and TRBJ1-1; 7 nucleotides agree with TRBD1. Germline CDR1 reads SGHKS; CDR2 reads YYEKEE (reference sequence). Unmatched junction bases numbered 4, after V lost 8 bases and J lost 0 bases. This CDR3 is built from 13 residues. DNA of the CDR3: TGTGCCAGTCGGACAGGTTTGAACACTGAAGCTTTCTTT. Translation: CASRTGLNTEAFF.

The rearrangement uses TRBV9 and TRBJ1-6; tentative D call: TRBD1 (5 bases). CDR1 is SGDLS and CDR2 is YYNGEE in the germline V gene. CDR3 length equals 14 residues. Trimming removed 4 bases at V and 6 bases at J, with 11 bases between. The CDR3 bases are TGTGCCAGCAGCCGGGACGGCTCTAATTCACCCCTCCACTTT. Protein product: CASSRDGSNSPLHF.

V and J are TRBV29-1 and TRBJ1-1; possible D gene TRBD1, 6 bases. Germline-derived CDR1 and CDR2 are SQVTM and ANQGSEA. V was cut by 4 bases and J by 6 bases, with 12 bases left in between. This CDR3 is built from 12 residues. The CDR3 here is CSVGDTASEAFF. The CDR3 region has the DNA TGCAGCGTTGGGGACACCGCATCTGAAGCTTTCTTT.

This clone has a count of ten or more. The chain couples TRBV11-2 to TRBJ2-3; D remains ambiguous. V gave up 4 bases and J gave up 2 bases, with 4 bases separating them. CDR3 length: 12 amino acids. CDR1 is SGHAT and CDR2 is FQNNGV in the germline V gene. The CDR3 region has the DNA TGTGCCAGCAGCTCGTACACAGATACGCAGTATTTT. This gives the protein CASSSYTDTQYF.